This paragraph covers one T cell receptor beta chain sequence. This sample is part of a study of blood T cell repertoires in COVID-19. Study as a whole: PBMCs, B-cell-depleted T cells, or T cells provided the cDNA or gDNA that made up the material.

The authors' processing: Reference gene primer amplification in the assay estimated nucleated cell counts. Clones were sequenced by immunoSEQ multiplex PCR, and TCRdb holds only the in-frame ones, with some missing. V and J calls and clone size follow that table, whereas D and trimming were derived from the DNA. The sample lists about 130,000 clones; approximately 82% were seen once. CDR1 and CDR2 (germline): MDHEN, SYDVKM. This CDR3 has 16 residues. Trimming pared 5 bases from V and 3 bases from J, leaving 20 bases between. V usage is TRBV28 and J usage is TRBJ2-7; perhaps TRBD1 as D (6 bases). The clonotype was recovered from a man in his 60s with acute or convalescent COVID-19. Sample: peripheral blood. This chain's CDR3 is CASSPMGARRSYEQYF. CDR3 coding DNA: TGTGCCAGCAGTCCAATGGGGGCCCGACGAAGCTACGAGCAGTACTTC.